This TCR beta chain was obtained from a study of T cells after yellow fever vaccination. This clonotype was seen a few times. A single record per CDR3 protein comes from TCRdb applying MiXCR to the 5' RACE reads. This table has about 330,000 distinct CDR3 sequences, roughly 4% appearing once. CDR1 is MNHNY, CDR2 SVGAGI, per germline (reference sequence). The V and J ends lost 2 bases and 2 bases respectively, with 14 bases between them. The CDR3 is made up of 16 amino acids. Specimen: PBMCs, collected 5 days after the yellow fever booster vaccination. The TCR was taken from a man between 18 and 35 years old who received the YFV17D yellow fever vaccine. V and J are TRBV6-6 and TRBJ2-3; a possible D gene is TRBD1 (5 bases). The CDR3 spells CASSYGDSYYTDTQYF. As DNA, the CDR3 is TGTGCCAGCAGTTACGGAGACAGTTATTACACAGATACGCAGTATTTT.